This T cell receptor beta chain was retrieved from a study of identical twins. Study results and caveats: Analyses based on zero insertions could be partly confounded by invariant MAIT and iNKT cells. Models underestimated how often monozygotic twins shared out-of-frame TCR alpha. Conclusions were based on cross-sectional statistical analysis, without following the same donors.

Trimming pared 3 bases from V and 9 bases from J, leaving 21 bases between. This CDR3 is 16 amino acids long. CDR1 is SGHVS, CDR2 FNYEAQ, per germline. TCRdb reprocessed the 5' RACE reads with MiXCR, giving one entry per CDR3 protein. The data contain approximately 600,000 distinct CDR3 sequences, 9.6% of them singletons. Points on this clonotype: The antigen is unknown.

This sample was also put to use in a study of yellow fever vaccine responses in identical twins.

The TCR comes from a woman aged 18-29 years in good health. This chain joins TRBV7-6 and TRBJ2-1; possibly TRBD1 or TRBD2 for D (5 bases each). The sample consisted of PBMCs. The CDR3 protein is CASSLLLVPPGGEQFF. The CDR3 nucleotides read TGTGCCAGCAGCTTGCTCTTGGTCCCCCCTGGGGGTGAGCAGTTCTTC. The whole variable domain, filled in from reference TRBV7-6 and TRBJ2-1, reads GAGVSQSPRYKVTKRGQDVALRCDPISGHVSLYWYRQALGQGPEFLTYFNYEAQQDKSGLPNDRFSAERPEGSISTLTIQRTEQRDSAMYRCASSLLLVPPGGEQFFGPGTRLTVL.